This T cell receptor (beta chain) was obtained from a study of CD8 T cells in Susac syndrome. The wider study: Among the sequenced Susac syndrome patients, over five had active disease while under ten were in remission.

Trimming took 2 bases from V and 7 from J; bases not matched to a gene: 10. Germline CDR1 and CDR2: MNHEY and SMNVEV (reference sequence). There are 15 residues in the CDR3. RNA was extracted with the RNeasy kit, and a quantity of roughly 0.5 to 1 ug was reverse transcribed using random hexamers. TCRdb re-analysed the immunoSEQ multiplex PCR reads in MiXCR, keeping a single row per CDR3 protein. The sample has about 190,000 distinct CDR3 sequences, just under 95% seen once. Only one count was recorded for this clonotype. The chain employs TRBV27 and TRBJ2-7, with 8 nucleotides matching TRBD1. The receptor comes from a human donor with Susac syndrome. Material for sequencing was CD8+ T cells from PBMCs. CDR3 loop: CASSLGGRGLGEQYF. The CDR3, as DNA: TGTGCCAGCAGTTTAGGTGGCAGGGGGCTCGGTGAGCAGTACTTC.